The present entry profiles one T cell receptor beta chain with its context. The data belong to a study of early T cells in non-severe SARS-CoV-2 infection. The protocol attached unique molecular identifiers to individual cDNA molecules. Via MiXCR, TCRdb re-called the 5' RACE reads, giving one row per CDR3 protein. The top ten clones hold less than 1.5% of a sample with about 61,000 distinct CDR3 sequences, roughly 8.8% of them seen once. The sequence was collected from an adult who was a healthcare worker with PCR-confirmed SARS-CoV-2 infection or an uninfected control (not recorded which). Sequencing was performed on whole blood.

This CDR3 reads CASRPNRVTYEQYV. CDR3 in DNA: TGTGCCAGCAGACCGAACAGGGTAACTTACGAGCAGTACGTC. The V and J genes are TRBV6-6 and TRBJ2-7; tentative D call: TRBD1 (6 bases). Trimming removed 6 bases at V and 4 bases at J, with 16 bases between. The CDR3 extends over 14 amino acids. The germline V gene has CDR1 MNHNY and CDR2 SVGAGI (reference sequence).